This T cell receptor beta chain was sequenced in a study of cytomegalovirus exposure and HLA in healthy donors. Points from the study as a whole: Under in vitro conditions, three CMV-associated chains were confirmed as specific for CMV antigens. Prior analysis indicated that the majority of TCR beta V segments exhibited productivity approximately 87% or approximately 30% of the time.

Donors showed nominal health when sampled, although they likely had unrecorded immune exposures. From germline, CDR1 is ENHRY and CDR2 SYGVKD. The junction had 8 bases not matched to a gene; V was cut back by 6 bases and J by 8 bases. CDR3 length equals 14 residues. This clone was seen more than once but under ten times. Its antigen remains unknown. The PCR contained 60 Vbeta and 13 Jbeta primers. Profiled with immunoSEQ multiplex PCR; TCRdb holds only in-frame clones, not every one. The sample has more than 85,000 clones; approximately 73% are singletons. This TCR came from a middle-aged man in good health and CMV-seronegative. The sample taken for sequencing was PBMCs. This sequence joins TRBV10-3 and TRBJ1-4; the match to TRBD1 covers 8 bases. This chain's CDR3 is CAISAGGAGEKLFF. The CDR3 nucleotides are TGTGCCATCAGCGCAGGGGGCGCGGGGGAAAAACTGTTTTTT.